These T cell receptor beta chains were read from a single sample in a study of vaccination effects on CD4 cells after COVID-19. Their specific antigens are unknown. Data came from immunoSEQ multiplex PCR; TCRdb stores just in-frame clones and leaves some out. The sample shows 45,000 to 65,000 clones, nearly 80% of them seen only once. The sample here was CD4+ T cells from PBMCs cultured without peptide, taken after COVID-19 vaccination. The receptors come from a human donor who received a COVID-19 vaccine. Each CDR3 is given with its conserved first and last residue. A D gene is named only where the DNA matches it firmly. The size entry is marked missing in some rows and otherwise reads once, few, many or a size class.

CDR3 protein,CDR3 DNA,D gene,clone size,V gene,J gene
CATSRDSGGETQYF,TGTGCCACCAGCAGAGATTCAGGCGGAGAGACCCAGTACTTC,NA,NA,TRBV15,TRBJ2-5
CASSLVDRGRDGYTF,TGTGCCAGCAGCTTGGTAGACAGGGGGCGAGATGGCTACACCTTC,TRBD1,NA,TRBV5-4,TRBJ1-2
CASSPGSGGLGQPQHF,TGCGCCAGCAGTCCTGGGTCTGGGGGGCTTGGTCAGCCCCAGCATTTT,NA,NA,TRBV5-1,TRBJ1-5
CASSPMGRGQETQYF,TGTGCCAGCAGCCCGATGGGTCGGGGGCAAGAGACCCAGTACTTC,NA,NA,TRBV6-5,TRBJ2-5
CASSLLEGGTEAFF,TGCGCCAGCAGCTTGCTTGAGGGGGGGACTGAAGCTTTCTTT,NA,NA,TRBV5-1,TRBJ1-1
CASSIARDRGSPLHF,TGTGCCAGTAGTATAGCTCGAGACAGGGGATCACCCCTCCACTTT,TRBD1,NA,TRBV19,TRBJ1-6
CASSPAIQYNEQFF,TGTGCCAGCAGTCCCGCGATCCAATACAATGAGCAGTTCTTC,NA,NA,TRBV6-5,TRBJ2-1
CASRRDETGEYEAFF,TGTGCCAGTAGACGAGACGAGACAGGGGAGTATGAAGCTTTCTTT,TRBD1,NA,TRBV19,TRBJ1-1
CASSFSNRGVGETQYF,TGTGCCAGCAGTTTTTCCAATCGGGGGGTGGGAGAGACCCAGTACTTC,TRBD2,NA,TRBV6-5,TRBJ2-5
CASSPPGRAVNEQFF,TGTGCCAGCAGTCCCCCCGGGAGGGCCGTCAATGAGCAGTTCTTC,TRBD2,few,TRBV2,TRBJ2-1
CAISESKILPQTQGERWQDEQYF,TGTGCCATCAGTGAGTCGAAAATTCTACCACAAACCCAGGGGGAGCGATGGCAGGACGAGCAGTACTTC,TRBD1,NA,TRBV10-3,TRBJ2-7